This T cell receptor beta chain is from a study of blood T cells in healthy people across ages. Points from the study as a whole: PBMCs left unsorted prevented a conclusive naive versus antigen-experienced comparison. The study lacked donor CMV status, which possibly confounded expanded clonotype changes.

Each donor gave ten milliliters of peripheral blood. Points on this clonotype: The antigen is not known.

The use of a sample-barcoded 5' primer and a J-beta primer mix characterized a second PCR of roughly 6 to 11 cycles. Unique molecular identifiers of 12 random nucleotides labeled each cDNA. TCRdb analysed the 5' RACE reads with MiXCR anew, one entry per CDR3 protein. The sample holds roughly 2 million distinct CDR3 sequences, roughly 49% seen once. The CDR3 consists of 14 residues. The germline V gene encodes CDR1 SGHTA and CDR2 FQGNSA. Between the trimmed V and J ends, which lost 3 bases and 6 bases, there was a span of 11 bases. This rearrangement joins TRBV7-2 to TRBJ2-2; the D gene is possibly TRBD1 (7 bases). This clonotype was sampled from a woman aged 40 to 49 in good health. The sample was blood. The CDR3 coding sequence is TGTGCCAGCAGCTTTAGCAGGGGGGCCGGGGAGCTGTTTTTT. This codes for CASSFSRGAGELFF. The whole variable domain, filled in from reference TRBV7-2 and TRBJ2-2, reads GAGVSQSPSNKVTEKGKDVELRCDPISGHTALYWYRQSLGQGLEFLIYFQGNSAPDKSGLPSDRFSAERTGGSVSTLTIQRTQQEDSAVYLCASSFSRGAGELFFGEGSRLTVL.